This T cell receptor (beta chain) was profiled in a study of blood T cell repertoires in COVID-19. Per the germline V gene, CDR1 is SGHRS and CDR2 is YFSETQ. This CDR3 comprises 18 residues. The germline V and J ends were trimmed by 4 bases and 3 bases, with 24 bases remaining between them. Profiling relied on immunoSEQ multiplex PCR, and the TCRdb table lists in-frame clones only, not all of them. This sample has approximately 65,000 clones; 93% occur once, and the top ten carry approximately 2.6%. The source material was peripheral blood. The clonotype comes from a man aged 65-85 years with active COVID-19. V is TRBV5-1 and J is TRBJ2-3; a weak D match, TRBD2 (6 bases). The CDR3 reads CASSLVGFGGSGTDTQYF. CDR3 coding DNA: TGCGCCAGCAGCCTCGTGGGTTTCGGGGGATCGGGGACAGATACGCAGTATTTT.